This T cell receptor (beta chain) was captured in a study of monozygotic twins with inflammatory bowel disease. CDR1 SNHLY and CDR2 FYNNEI come from the germline V gene. The CDR3 length is 16 residues. cDNA encoding TCRalpha and TCRbeta underwent two nested PCRs of roughly 17 and 9 cycles, each of which was followed by bead purification. With the 5' RACE reads reprocessed, TCRdb shows one record per CDR3 protein and no DNA. The table for this sample gives 150,000 to 200,000 distinct CDR3 sequences. Sequenced material: blood. This sequence joins TRBV2 and TRBJ2-7; TCRdb gives TRBD2 as the D gene, but with no DNA this cannot be confirmed. The origin of this receptor is a human donor with ulcerative colitis or Crohn's disease, or a healthy co-twin of an affected twin (not recorded which). This CDR3 is CASSEFKTSVSYEQYF.